A selection of T cell receptor beta chains follows, all from one sample in a study of OX40 agonist ivuxolimab in advanced cancers. The protocol was immunoSEQ multiplex PCR, while the TCRdb copy is restricted to in-frame clones and leaves out a portion. The sample has approximately 44,000 clones; under 90% are singletons. Source: CD4+ or CD8+ T cells sorted from blood, taken in a trial of the OX40 agonist ivuxolimab. These receptors all stem from an adult with an advanced solid tumor such as melanoma, head and neck, liver or kidney cancer. Each CDR3 is given with its conserved first and last residue. D genes are given only for firm matches. Clone sizes are given selectively: once, few, many, or a class where the clone is expanded.

abundance: .; v_gene: TRBV27; d_gene: .; j_gene: TRBJ2-6; CDR3nt: TGTGCCAGCAGAACTAGGGACCGCGGGATCCTCTCTGGGGCCAACGTCCTGACTTTC; CDR3aa: CASRTRDRGILSGANVLTF
abundance: few; v_gene: TRBV5-1; d_gene: TRBD1; j_gene: TRBJ2-2; CDR3nt: TGCGCCAGCAGAGGGGGCGCAGACACCGGGGAGCTGTTTTTT; CDR3aa: CASRGGADTGELFF
abundance: .; v_gene: TRBV12-5; d_gene: TRBD2; j_gene: TRBJ2-1; CDR3nt: TGTGCTAGTGGTTTGGCCCCTTCCGGGACTAGCGGGAGGTTGTTCGACAATGAGCAGTTCTTC; CDR3aa: CASGLAPSGTSGRLFDNEQFF
abundance: .; v_gene: TRBV11-3; d_gene: TRBD2; j_gene: TRBJ2-3; CDR3nt: TGTGCCAGCAGCTCCGGACTAGCGGGAGGTAGCACAGATACGCAGTATTTT; CDR3aa: CASSSGLAGGSTDTQYF
abundance: once; v_gene: TRBV19; d_gene: .; j_gene: TRBJ2-3; CDR3nt: TGTGCCAGTAGTATAGATGTCTCTTACCGGGGGGATACGCAGTATTTT; CDR3aa: CASSIDVSYRGDTQYF
abundance: once; v_gene: TRBV5-1; d_gene: TRBD1; j_gene: TRBJ2-1; CDR3nt: TGCGCCAGCAGCCTCGGACAGGACCACAATGAGCAGTTCTTC; CDR3aa: CASSLGQDHNEQFF
abundance: few; v_gene: TRBV18; d_gene: .; j_gene: TRBJ1-1; CDR3nt: TGTGCCAGCTCACTTTGGGGGACTAAGAACACTGAAGCTTTCTTT; CDR3aa: CASSLWGTKNTEAFF
abundance: .; v_gene: TRBV11-2; d_gene: TRBD2; j_gene: TRBJ2-5; CDR3nt: TGTGCCAGCAGCTTAAGGACTAGCGGGGGGGAGACCCAGTACTTC; CDR3aa: CASSLRTSGGETQYF
abundance: .; v_gene: TRBV11-3; d_gene: TRBD2; j_gene: TRBJ2-1; CDR3nt: TGTGCCAGCAGCTTAGGCGGGAGCTCCTACAATGAGCAGTTCTTC; CDR3aa: CASSLGGSSYNEQFF
abundance: once; v_gene: TRBV6-5; d_gene: TRBD2; j_gene: TRBJ2-7; CDR3nt: TGTGCCAGCAGTTACTCAAAGCGGGGCGCCTACGAGCAGTACTTC; CDR3aa: CASSYSKRGAYEQYF
abundance: .; v_gene: TRBV7-9; d_gene: .; j_gene: TRBJ2-7; CDR3nt: TGTGCCAGCAGCTCCTCTGACAGACCGTCCTCCTACGAGCAGTACTTC; CDR3aa: CASSSSDRPSSYEQYF
abundance: .; v_gene: TRBV9; d_gene: TRBD2; j_gene: TRBJ2-7; CDR3nt: TGTGCCAGCAGCGCGGGGACTAGCAAAGGCGAGCAGTACTTC; CDR3aa: CASSAGTSKGEQYF
abundance: .; v_gene: TRBV7-9; d_gene: .; j_gene: TRBJ1-1; CDR3nt: TGTGCCAGCAGCTTAGTTCCCCGGAACACTGAAGCTTTCTTT; CDR3aa: CASSLVPRNTEAFF
abundance: .; v_gene: TRBV6-6; d_gene: TRBD1; j_gene: TRBJ2-7; CDR3nt: TGTGCCACCTGGGACAGGGCAACCTACGAGCAGTACTTC; CDR3aa: CATWDRATYEQYF
abundance: .; v_gene: TRBV27; d_gene: TRBD1; j_gene: TRBJ1-4; CDR3nt: TGTGCCAGCAGTTCCCCGGGACAGGGCTTTGCAAAACTGTTTTTT; CDR3aa: CASSSPGQGFAKLFF
abundance: .; v_gene: TRBV6-5; d_gene: .; j_gene: TRBJ2-3; CDR3nt: TGTGCCAGCAGTTACTCGACTAAAGGGGATACGCAGTATTTT; CDR3aa: CASSYSTKGDTQYF
abundance: once; v_gene: TRBV5-1; d_gene: TRBD2; j_gene: TRBJ2-5; CDR3nt: TGCGCCAGCAGTTCACTAGCGTTCCAAGAGACCCAGTACTTC; CDR3aa: CASSSLAFQETQYF
abundance: .; v_gene: TRBV15; d_gene: .; j_gene: TRBJ1-2; CDR3nt: TGTGCCACCAGCACCTCGGGCCTCTATGGCTACACCTTC; CDR3aa: CATSTSGLYGYTF
abundance: .; v_gene: TRBV2; d_gene: .; j_gene: TRBJ2-1; CDR3nt: TGTGCCAGCAGTGGGAACTGGGTCTTCAATGAGCAGTTCTTC; CDR3aa: CASSGNWVFNEQFF
abundance: few; v_gene: TRBV20-1; d_gene: .; j_gene: TRBJ1-2; CDR3nt: TGCGGAAGTAGACAGGCCCCTGGCTACACCTTC; CDR3aa: CGSRQAPGYTF
abundance: .; v_gene: TRBV5-1; d_gene: TRBD2; j_gene: TRBJ2-3; CDR3nt: TGCGCCAGCAGCTTGACCGCTAGCGGGAGGGATACGCAGTATTTT; CDR3aa: CASSLTASGRDTQYF
abundance: .; v_gene: TRBV27; d_gene: .; j_gene: TRBJ2-1; CDR3nt: TGTGCCAGCAGTTCAGAGTTCTACAATGAGCAGTTCTTC; CDR3aa: CASSSEFYNEQFF
abundance: .; v_gene: TRBV19; d_gene: TRBD1; j_gene: TRBJ2-2; CDR3nt: TGTGCCAGCCGATATGGACAGGGTATCCCCGGGGAGCTGTTTTTT; CDR3aa: CASRYGQGIPGELFF
abundance: .; v_gene: TRBV5-1; d_gene: .; j_gene: TRBJ1-3; CDR3nt: TGCGCCAGCAGCTTGCCTGACATATCCATATATTTT; CDR3aa: CASSLPDISIYF
abundance: few; v_gene: TRBV5-4; d_gene: TRBD2; j_gene: TRBJ2-2; CDR3nt: TGTGCCAGCACCATACTAGCGGGGCACACCGGGGAGCTGTTTTTT; CDR3aa: CASTILAGHTGELFF
abundance: .; v_gene: TRBV2; d_gene: TRBD2; j_gene: TRBJ2-3; CDR3nt: TGTGCCAGCAGAGGGACTAGTTTAGATACGCAGTATTTT; CDR3aa: CASRGTSLDTQYF
abundance: .; v_gene: TRBV9; d_gene: .; j_gene: TRBJ2-7; CDR3nt: TGTGCCAGCAGCGTAGGTGAGGGGTGGAACGAGCAGTACTTC; CDR3aa: CASSVGEGWNEQYF
abundance: .; v_gene: TRBV19; d_gene: .; j_gene: TRBJ2-5; CDR3nt: TGTGCCAGTAGTATAAAGGAGGCCCAGTACTTC; CDR3aa: CASSIKEAQYF
abundance: few; v_gene: TRBV27; d_gene: .; j_gene: TRBJ2-5; CDR3nt: TGTGCCAGCAGCCACCGTGAGGAGACCCAGTACTTC; CDR3aa: CASSHREETQYF
abundance: .; v_gene: TRBV4-1; d_gene: .; j_gene: TRBJ2-2; CDR3nt: TGCGCCAGCAGCCAAGATTCCGCGGACACCGGGGAGCTGTTTTTT; CDR3aa: CASSQDSADTGELFF
abundance: .; v_gene: TRBV29-1; d_gene: TRBD1; j_gene: TRBJ1-1; CDR3nt: TGCAGCGTTGGGAGAGGGGGCCGCACTGAAGCTTTCTTT; CDR3aa: CSVGRGGRTEAFF
abundance: .; v_gene: TRBV7-2; d_gene: .; j_gene: TRBJ2-2; CDR3nt: TGTGCCAGCAGCTTAGTAAGGCAGAACACCGGGGAGCTGTTTTTT; CDR3aa: CASSLVRQNTGELFF
abundance: .; v_gene: TRBV5-1; d_gene: .; j_gene: TRBJ2-2; CDR3nt: TGCGCCAGCAGCAAGGGACGGGGGAGCACCGGGGAGCTGTTTTTT; CDR3aa: CASSKGRGSTGELFF
abundance: .; v_gene: TRBV4-3; d_gene: .; j_gene: TRBJ1-4; CDR3nt: TGCGCCAGCAGCCGTTCGACAGGTTATAATGAAAAACTGTTTTTT; CDR3aa: CASSRSTGYNEKLFF
abundance: .; v_gene: TRBV9; d_gene: .; j_gene: TRBJ2-7; CDR3nt: TGTGCCAGCAGCGTAGGAGGGGCCCCGTCCTACGAGCAGTACTTC; CDR3aa: CASSVGGAPSYEQYF
abundance: .; v_gene: TRBV6-5; d_gene: .; j_gene: TRBJ2-7; CDR3nt: TGTGCCAGCAAAATTAGCTTTGAAGGTACCTACGAGCAGTACTTC; CDR3aa: CASKISFEGTYEQYF
abundance: .; v_gene: TRBV7-9; d_gene: .; j_gene: TRBJ2-5; CDR3nt: TGTGCCAGCAGCCTCCCCTGGGCGGGAGAGACCCAGTACTTC; CDR3aa: CASSLPWAGETQYF
abundance: .; v_gene: TRBV10-1; d_gene: TRBD1; j_gene: TRBJ1-1; CDR3nt: TGCGCCAGCAGTAACAGGGGAGGGGACGCTGAAGCTTTCTTT; CDR3aa: CASSNRGGDAEAFF
abundance: .; v_gene: TRBV14; d_gene: TRBD2; j_gene: TRBJ2-3; CDR3nt: TGTGCCAGCAGCCACCCCAGCGGGAGGGCCCTAGATACGCAGTATTTT; CDR3aa: CASSHPSGRALDTQYF
abundance: .; v_gene: TRBV7-2; d_gene: .; j_gene: TRBJ2-5; CDR3nt: TGTGCCAGCAGCCCCCTCCAAGAGACCCAGTACTTC; CDR3aa: CASSPLQETQYF
abundance: once; v_gene: TRBV2; d_gene: TRBD1; j_gene: TRBJ2-7; CDR3nt: TGTGCCAGCACTGTGGACAGGGGCCCCGGCGAGCAGTACTTC; CDR3aa: CASTVDRGPGEQYF
abundance: .; v_gene: TRBV10-1; d_gene: .; j_gene: TRBJ2-3; CDR3nt: TGCGCCAGCCTTTTTTTGCGGTACACAGATACGCAGTATTTT; CDR3aa: CASLFLRYTDTQYF
abundance: .; v_gene: TRBV7-2; d_gene: .; j_gene: TRBJ2-3; CDR3nt: TGTGCCAGCAGCTTTGGCACAGATACGCAGTATTTT; CDR3aa: CASSFGTDTQYF
abundance: .; v_gene: TRBV5-1; d_gene: .; j_gene: TRBJ1-3; CDR3nt: TGCGCCAGCAGCTTGGCCGGGACACCTAGCTCTGGAAACACCATATATTTT; CDR3aa: CASSLAGTPSSGNTIYF
abundance: .; v_gene: TRBV6-6; d_gene: .; j_gene: TRBJ1-2; CDR3nt: TGTGCCAGCAGTTCCCGGGCAGGGGACGGCTACACCTTC; CDR3aa: CASSSRAGDGYTF